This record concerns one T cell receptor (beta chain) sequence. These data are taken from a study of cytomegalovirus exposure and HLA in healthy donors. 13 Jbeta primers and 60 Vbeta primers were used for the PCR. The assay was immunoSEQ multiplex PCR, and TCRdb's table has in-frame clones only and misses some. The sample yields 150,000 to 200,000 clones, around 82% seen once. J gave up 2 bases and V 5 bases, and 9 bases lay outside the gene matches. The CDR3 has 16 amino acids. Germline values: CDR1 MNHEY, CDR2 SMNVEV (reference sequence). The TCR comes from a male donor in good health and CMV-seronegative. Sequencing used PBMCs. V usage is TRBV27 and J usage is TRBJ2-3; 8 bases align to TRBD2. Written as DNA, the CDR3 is TGTGCCAGCAGTCACCTCGGAGCGGGAGTCACAGATACGCAGTATTTT. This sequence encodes CASSHLGAGVTDTQYF.